Each of the 31 T cell receptor beta chains below was sequenced from the same sample in a study of Ad26.COV2.S vaccination and SARS-CoV-2 variants. Treatment indicated: about 20 received Ad26.COV2.S at low or high dose, single or two shots; 5 received placebo; per-sample allocation not given. After the first vaccine or placebo injection, samples were drawn on day 63. Profiling relied on immunoSEQ multiplex PCR, and the TCRdb table lists in-frame clones only, not all of them. The data contain about 400,000 clones, 89% of them seen just once; the ten biggest clones take up 1.5% to 2%. Sequencing used peripheral blood, obtained in a trial of Ad26.COV2.S vaccine versus placebo. Receptor source: a person aged 18-60 years who received the Ad26.COV2.S COVID-19 vaccine or a placebo.

This clone appeared once. The V gene is TRBV28, the J gene TRBJ2-1; 7 bases line up with TRBD2. Germline-derived CDR1 and CDR2 are MDHEN and SYDVKM. The ends lost 3 bases at V and 7 bases at J; junction bases unmatched: 3. The CDR3 loop spans 13 amino acids. As DNA, the CDR3 is TGTGCCAGCAGTTTGGGGCGGGAGAATGAGCAGTTCTTC. As protein: CASSLGRENEQFF.

The chain combines TRBV5-6 with TRBJ2-2, with TRBD1 identical over 9 bases. The length of the CDR3 is 14 residues. Germline CDR1 is SGHDT and CDR2 is YYEEEE. V lost 3 bases, J lost 6 bases, and 3 bases stayed unmatched. The CDR3 loop reads CASSWTGEAGELFF. The CDR3 DNA reads TGTGCCAGCAGCTGGACAGGGGAGGCCGGGGAGCTGTTTTTT. Using reference TRBV5-6 and TRBJ2-2 for the parts outside the CDR3, the full variable domain is DAGVTQSPTHLIKTRGQQVTLRCSPKSGHDTVSWYQQALGQGPQFIFQYYEEEERQRGNFPDRFSGHQFPNYSSELNVNALLLGDSALYLCASSWTGEAGELFFGEGSRLTVL.

This chain links TRBV30 with TRBJ2-7; 7 bases map to TRBD1. The V and J ends lost 2 bases and 2 bases, in that order; junction bases with no gene match: 3. The CDR3 covers 13 residues. Germline V CDR1 and CDR2: GTSNPN, SVGIG (reference sequence). For the CDR3, the DNA is TGTGCCTGGAGTAGGGACAGAACCTACGAGCAGTACTTC. Protein: CAWSRDRTYEQYF.

The chain joins TRBV28 to TRBJ1-6; the match to TRBD1 covers 7 bases. CDR3 size: 15 residues. J gave up 7 bases and V 2 bases, and 5 bases lay outside the gene matches. CDR1 and CDR2 (germline): MDHEN, SYDVKM. DNA for the CDR3: TGTGCCAGCAGTTTAACAGGGGCCCCAAATTCACCCCTCCACTTT. This gives the protein CASSLTGAPNSPLHF. Together with reference TRBV28 and TRBJ1-6, the CDR3 gives the full variable domain: DVKVTQSSRYLVKRTGEKVFLECVQDMDHENMFWYRQDPGLGLRLIYFSYDVKMKEKGDIPEGYSVSREKKERFSLILESASTNQTSMYLCASSLTGAPNSPLHFGNGTRLTVT.

V usage is TRBV18 and J usage is TRBJ1-1; no firm D call. Looked up from germline, CDR1 is KGHSH and CDR2 is LQKENI. This CDR3 has 15 residues. Trimming removed 2 bases from V and 4 bases from J, with 14 bases in between. CDR3 DNA sequence: TGTGCCAGCTCACCATCCGCAGGACCGGGCACTGAAGCTTTCTTT. Its protein is CASSPSAGPGTEAFF.

The V call is TRBV5-6, the J call TRBJ2-5; D remains unclear. This CDR3 comprises 13 residues. With 6 bases removed from V and 3 bases from J, the gap between germline ends came to 12 bases. Germline-derived CDR1 and CDR2 are SGHDT and YYEEEE. In DNA form, the CDR3 reads TGTGCCAGCAAATACACGGCCAAAGAGACCCAGTACTTC. Residues: CASKYTAKETQYF. Full variable domain (outside the CDR3, taken from reference TRBV5-6 and TRBJ2-5): DAGVTQSPTHLIKTRGQQVTLRCSPKSGHDTVSWYQQALGQGPQFIFQYYEEEERQRGNFPDRFSGHQFPNYSSELNVNALLLGDSALYLCASKYTAKETQYFGPGTRLLVL.

The chain uses TRBV30 and TRBJ2-2; TRBD1 matches 8 bases. This CDR3 spans 13 amino acids. Germline V lookup: CDR1 GTSNPN, CDR2 SVGIG (reference sequence). V gave up 7 bases and J gave up 2 bases; unmatched junction bases: 3. The CDR3 protein is CASDRVNTGELFF. The CDR3, as DNA: TGTGCCTCGGACAGGGTAAACACCGGGGAGCTGTTTTTT. Variable domain in full (rest from reference TRBV30 and TRBJ2-2): SQTIHQWPATLVQPVGSPLSLECTVEGTSNPNLYWYRQAAGRGLQLLFYSVGIGQISSEVPQNLSASRPQDRQFILSSKKLLLSDSGFYLCASDRVNTGELFFGEGSRLTVL.

V usage is TRBV6-5 and J usage is TRBJ1-4; 10 nucleotides match TRBD1. The CDR3 length is 14 residues. Germline values: CDR1 MNHEY, CDR2 SVGAGI. Trimming took 8 bases from V and 9 from J; bases not matched to a gene: 9. In nucleotides, the CDR3 is TGTGCCAGCCGGGCGGGGGACAGGGGCCAAAAACTGTTTTTT. Protein: CASRAGDRGQKLFF.

The V call is TRBV3-1 (or the pseudogene TRBV3-2), the J call TRBJ2-3; D is possibly TRBD1 (5 bases). CDR1 and CDR2 (germline): LGHDT, YNNKEL (reference sequence). There are 14 residues in the CDR3. The V end lost 5 bases, the J end lost 6 bases, and 15 bases lay between the germline ends. CDR3 residues: CASSDRTPGDTQYF. In DNA form, the CDR3 reads TGTGCCAGCAGCGACCGGACGCCAGGGGATACGCAGTATTTT.

V gene TRBV28 combines with J gene TRBJ1-1; D is undetermined. Germline values: CDR1 MDHEN, CDR2 SYDVKM. The CDR3 is 15 residues long. Trimming removed 1 base from V and 1 base from J, with 10 bases in between. The CDR3 DNA follows: TGTGCCAGCAGTTTATTTCGGGATACGAACACTGAAGCTTTCTTT. This translates into CASSLFRDTNTEAFF.

The rearrangement links TRBV3-1 (or the pseudogene TRBV3-2) to TRBJ2-5; D gene uncertain. Deletions cut 4 bases from V and 2 bases from J, with 11 bases between. CDR1 is LGHDT, CDR2 YNNKEL, per germline (reference sequence). This CDR3 is built from 14 residues. The chain's CDR3 is CASSPMGRQETQYF. Written as DNA, the CDR3 is TGTGCCAGCAGCCCTATGGGCCGACAAGAGACCCAGTACTTC.

This clone was counted at least ten times. V gene TRBV3-1 (or the pseudogene TRBV3-2) combines with J gene TRBJ2-1, with TRBD2 matching 7 bases. The CDR3 consists of 17 residues. With 3 bases clipped from V and 3 bases from J, the junction kept 11 bases outside the gene matches. Germline CDR1 LGHDT, CDR2 YNNKEL (reference sequence). The CDR3 loop is CASSHTGTTALYNEQFF. The DNA of the CDR3 is TGTGCCAGCAGCCACACCGGGACTACGGCCCTCTACAATGAGCAGTTCTTC.

In this sample, this clone turned up once. J is TRBJ2-5 and V is TRBV28; D remains ambiguous. Per germline, CDR1 MDHEN and CDR2 SYDVKM. The V end was cut by 6 bases, the J end by 2 bases, with 13 bases between. This CDR3 is built from 14 residues. This chain's CDR3 is CASSNAGDQETQYF. The CDR3 DNA follows: TGTGCCAGCAGCAACGCTGGGGATCAAGAGACCCAGTACTTC.

The J gene is TRBJ2-1, the V gene TRBV3-1 (or the pseudogene TRBV3-2); D unresolved. CDR3 length equals 13 residues. Germline-derived CDR1 and CDR2 are LGHDT and YNNKEL (reference sequence). Trimming removed 4 bases at V and 5 bases at J, with 9 bases between. In DNA, the CDR3 is TGTGCCAGCAGCCGCCCTCCAGACAATGAGCAGTTCTTC. Its translation is CASSRPPDNEQFF.

This clone appeared a single time. This chain uses TRBV24-1 with TRBJ1-2, with 12 bases aligning to TRBD1. CDR1 and CDR2 from the germline V gene are KGHDR and SFDVKD. The J segment lost 8 bases and the V segment lost 3 bases, leaving 9 bases of the junction unmatched. The CDR3 is 16 residues long. CDR3 sequence: CATSDTGTGGLRGYTF. For the CDR3, the DNA is TGTGCCACCAGTGATACCGGGACAGGGGGCTTGAGGGGCTACACCTTC.

The chain joins TRBV5-1 to TRBJ2-7, with 7 nucleotides matching TRBD1. Germline CDR1 reads SGHRS; CDR2 reads YFSETQ. The CDR3 covers 16 residues. J was trimmed by 1 base and V by 0 bases; bases with no gene match: 7. The CDR3 DNA follows: TGCGCCAGCAGCTTGGGATATAGGGGACAGTCCTACGAGCAGTACTTC. Encoded protein: CASSLGYRGQSYEQYF.

This clone has just one count. This CDR3 reads CASRRRYF. CDR3 nucleotides: TGTGCCAGCAGACGGCGGTACTTC. J is TRBJ2-5 and V is TRBV28; no reliable D call. V lost 6 bases and J 13 bases, leaving 6 bases between the germline ends. This CDR3 region has 8 residues. The germline V gene encodes CDR1 MDHEN and CDR2 SYDVKM.

The rearrangement links TRBV11-3 to TRBJ1-1; the D is unclear. The germline CDR1 and CDR2 sequences are SGHNT and YENEEA. The CDR3 runs 12 residues. The germline V and J ends were trimmed by 4 bases and 11 bases, with 14 bases remaining between them. CDR3 in amino acids: CASSYSDGRAFF. The CDR3, as DNA: TGTGCCAGCAGCTATAGCGATGGTCGGGCTTTCTTT.

This chain connects TRBV5-1 to TRBJ2-1; possibly TRBD2 for D (6 bases). Germline CDR1 is SGHRS and CDR2 is YFSETQ. This CDR3 contains 17 residues. Trimming took off 0 bases at V and 2 bases at J, with 15 bases between the two ends. CDR3 in DNA: TGCGCCAGCAGCTTGGCCGTCGGAGGGAGTCCCTACAATGAGCAGTTCTTC. It codes for CASSLAVGGSPYNEQFF. The full variable domain, rest sourced from reference TRBV5-1 and TRBJ2-1, is KAGVTQTPRYLIKTRGQQVTLSCSPISGHRSVSWYQQTPGQGLQFLFEYFSETQRNKGNFPGRFSGRQFSNSRSEMNVSTLELGDSALYLCASSLAVGGSPYNEQFFGPGTRLTVL.

The rearrangement links TRBV5-4 to TRBJ1-3; TRBD1 agrees at 8 bases. The CDR3 extends over 15 amino acids. CDR1 is SGHNT and CDR2 is YYREEE in the germline V gene (reference sequence). V shed 5 bases and J 4 bases; nucleotides not matched to a gene: 8. The CDR3 region is CASSIDRGYGNTIYF. CDR3 DNA: TGTGCCAGCAGTATTGACAGGGGTTACGGAAACACCATATATTTT.

The chain employs TRBV27 and TRBJ1-1; no clear D. V was pared by 2 bases and J by 1 base, with 8 bases between. The CDR3 runs to 14 residues. Looked up from germline, CDR1 is MNHEY and CDR2 is SMNVEV (reference sequence). Here the CDR3 DNA reads TGTGCCAGCAGTTTAAAGGGCGGGAACACTGAAGCTTTCTTT. This encodes CASSLKGGNTEAFF.

The rearrangement links TRBV28 to TRBJ2-1, with TRBD2 matching 14 bases. Germline V CDR1 and CDR2: MDHEN, SYDVKM. The CDR3 runs 16 residues. Trimming removed 6 bases from V and 3 bases from J; junction bases left unmatched: 4. The CDR3 DNA is TGTGCCAGCAGCCGACTAGCGGGAGGGTACTACAATGAGCAGTTCTTC. This gives the protein CASSRLAGGYYNEQFF.

This chain uses TRBV14 with TRBJ2-3; perhaps D is TRBD1 or TRBD2 (5 bases each). V was shortened by 3 bases and J by 0 bases, with 13 bases between the two germline ends. The length of the CDR3 is 16 residues. The V gene's germline CDR1 is SGHDN and CDR2 FVKESK. The CDR3 coding sequence is TGTGCCAGCAGCCAGATCGGGACCTCTAGCACAGATACGCAGTATTTT. It encodes CASSQIGTSSTDTQYF.

This clone was recorded once. The chain uses TRBV4-2 and TRBJ2-6; a weak D match, TRBD2 (5 bases). Germline CDR1 reads LGHNA; CDR2 reads YNFKEQ. V shed 0 bases and J shed 3 bases, with 15 bases lying between them. This CDR3 is built from 18 residues. CDR3 nucleotide sequence: TGTGCCAGCAGCCAAGATCGGGTGGGAGTACGTGGGGCCAACGTCCTGACTTTC. As protein: CASSQDRVGVRGANVLTF.

The chain joins TRBV20-1 to TRBJ2-1; no reliable D call. This CDR3 spans 10 amino acids. Trimming took off 3 bases at V and 9 bases at J, with 6 bases between the two ends. Germline-derived CDR1 and CDR2 are DFQATT and SNEGSKA (reference sequence). The CDR3 sequence is CSASIVEQFF. CDR3 in DNA: TGCAGTGCTAGTATCGTTGAGCAGTTCTTC.

This clone has only a few counts. The chain recombines TRBV4-2 with TRBJ1-1, with TRBD1 as a possible D gene (5 bases). The V and J ends lost 0 bases and 9 bases respectively, with 11 bases between them. Per the germline V gene, CDR1 is LGHNA and CDR2 is YNFKEQ. This CDR3 contains 13 residues. The CDR3 nucleotides read TGTGCCAGCAGCCAAGATAGGCAGGGTAAAGCTTTCTTT. Translated, it gives CASSQDRQGKAFF.

The chain recombines TRBV11-3 with TRBJ2-1; D is perhaps TRBD2 (6 bases). CDR3 size: 16 residues. Looked up from germline, CDR1 is SGHNT and CDR2 is YENEEA. The ends were cut back, 5 bases at V and 9 bases at J, with 23 bases in the middle. The CDR3 reads CASSGGSLLSSGEQFF. The CDR3 coding sequence is TGTGCCAGCAGCGGAGGGTCCCTACTGAGTAGTGGTGAGCAGTTCTTC.

The rearrangement uses TRBV27 and TRBJ2-7, with 7 bases matching TRBD2. CDR3 size: 17 residues. CDR1 MNHEY and CDR2 SMNVEV come from the germline V gene (reference sequence). With V trimmed by 4 bases and J by 0 bases, 12 bases remained unmatched. CDR3 sequence: CASSSLGGVSTSYEQYF. The CDR3 nucleotides read TGTGCCAGCAGTTCATTGGGGGGGGTCTCTACCTCCTACGAGCAGTACTTC.

This clone was observed once. V usage is TRBV25-1 and J usage is TRBJ1-6, with a possible D match to TRBD1 (6 bases). The CDR3 covers 18 residues. Trimming removed 6 bases at V and 0 bases at J, with 18 bases between. Germline CDR1 reads MGHDK; CDR2 reads SYGVNS. This CDR3 is CASSQTGPSSSYNSPLHF. CDR3 in DNA: TGTGCCAGCAGCCAGACAGGTCCTTCGAGCTCCTATAATTCACCCCTCCACTTT.

This clone showed up just once. The chain links TRBV11-2 to TRBJ2-2; D gene uncertain. Germline-derived CDR1 and CDR2 are SGHAT and FQNNGV. V was pared by 10 bases and J by 0 bases, with 12 bases between. The CDR3 is made up of 14 amino acids. The DNA of the CDR3 is TGTGCCATCCCCGGGTTATCGAACACCGGGGAGCTGTTTTTT. Its protein product is CAIPGLSNTGELFF.

This clone was observed once. The chain joins TRBV7-2 to TRBJ2-7; no clear D gene. The CDR3 runs to 14 residues. V lost 5 bases to trimming and J lost 3 bases, with 14 bases between them. Germline CDR1 reads SGHTA; CDR2 reads FQGNSA. The CDR3 DNA reads as TGTGCCAGCAGCCCCCGGGTGGGATTCTACGAGCAGTACTTC. It encodes CASSPRVGFYEQYF.